The 8 T cell receptor beta chains below come from one sample, sequenced in a study of T cells in Graves' hyperthyroidism and ophthalmopathy (dated by TCRdb to the late 2010s). The protocol used for the library was multiplex PCR. Sequencing instrument: Illumina HiSeq 2000. The TCR beta CDR3 regions were amplified from RNA transcripts. The first round of RT-PCR for the TCR CDR3 was performed with the HTBI primer set and the Qiagen OneStep RT-PCR kit. Starting from the raw public reads, TCRdb applied fastp trimming at Q25, assembled clones with MiXCR and retained in-frame beta chains. CDR3 protein sequences are deduplicated, and each keeps its most common genes and DNA. The sample includes fewer than 650,000 distinct CDR3 sequences, with about 15% observed a single time. 4.3% of the sample is held by the ten biggest clonotypes. Sequencing was done on a sample of blood. The receptors come from a woman in her thirties or forties with Graves' ophthalmopathy.

On this clonotype: The junction departs from germline at one end; a sequencing error may be responsible. The chain is built from TRBV11-2 and TRBJ2-5; 10 positions match TRBD2. CDR3 length equals 17 residues. CDR1 and CDR2 (germline): SGHAT, FQNNGV. The CDR3 here is CASGLGILAGERETQYF. CDR3 DNA: TGTGCCAGCGGCTTAGGAATTCTAGCGGGAGAACGAGAGACCCAGTACTTC.

This clonotype was seen ten or more times. DNA of the CDR3: TGTGCCAGCAGCCCAATCGGACAGTCTATATTCTATGGCTACACCTTC. This gives the protein CASSPIGQSIFYGYTF. The chain combines TRBV14 with TRBJ1-2, with a tentative D call TRBD1 (6 bases). V dropped 4 bases and J dropped 4 bases, with 19 bases sitting between them. The germline gives CDR1 SGHDN, CDR2 FVKESK. The CDR3 runs to 16 residues.

This clonotype was found a few times. The CDR3 protein is CASSVQGSAGTEAFF. The CDR3 DNA reads as TGTGCCAGCAGCGTTCAAGGATCTGCGGGCACTGAAGCTTTCTTT. V and J are TRBV9 and TRBJ1-1; D is ambiguous. Germline lookup yields CDR1 SGDLS and CDR2 YYNGEE. This CDR3 has 15 amino acids. Deletions cut 2 bases from V and 4 bases from J, with 15 bases between.

Many counts were recorded for this clonotype. This rearrangement joins TRBV30 to TRBJ1-1; D gene unclear. CDR3 length: 12 residues. Germline CDR1 is GTSNPN and CDR2 is SVGIG (reference sequence). With 0 bases removed from V and 11 bases from J, the gap between germline ends came to 13 bases. The CDR3 bases are TGTGCCTGGAGTGTACTCCGAGGAGGGGCTTTCTTT. Translated: CAWSVLRGGAFF.

In its sample, this clonotype was seen many times. V gene TRBV20-1 combines with J gene TRBJ2-5; D perhaps matches TRBD2 (5 bases). This CDR3 contains 13 residues. Germline V gene lookup returns CDR1 DFQATT and CDR2 SNEGSKA (reference sequence). V dropped 3 bases and J dropped 2 bases, with 10 bases sitting between them. CDR3 DNA sequence: TGCAGTGCTAGTCTTCCGGGACAAGAGACCCAGTACTTC. Amino acids: CSASLPGQETQYF.

In this sample, this clonotype turned up many times. J is TRBJ1-2 and V is TRBV27; 7 bases agree with TRBD1. This CDR3 spans 16 amino acids. Germline trimming cut 4 bases from V and 8 bases from J; bases unmatched to any gene: 16. CDR1 MNHEY and CDR2 SMNVEV come from the germline V gene (reference sequence). The CDR3 DNA reads as TGTGCCAGCAGTTACTTTTGGACAGGCGCCTGGATGGGCTACACCTTC. As protein: CASSYFWTGAWMGYTF.

The rearrangement uses TRBV4-1 and TRBJ2-7; D is tentatively TRBD1 or TRBD2 (5 bases each). CDR1 and CDR2 from the germline V gene are MGHRA and YSYEKL. V lost 1 base and J 3 bases, leaving 7 bases between the germline ends. There are 13 residues in the CDR3. The CDR3, as DNA: TGCGCCAGCAGCCAAGGGGACGGCTACGAGCAGTACTTC. Protein: CASSQGDGYEQYF.

This clonotype was detected many times. The CDR3 DNA reads as TGTGCCAGTACCCACGTATCTGGGGACACTGAAGCTTTCTTT. It specifies CASTHVSGDTEAFF. The genes are TRBV19 and TRBJ1-1, with unresolved D. The ends were cut back, 7 bases at V and 3 bases at J, with 15 bases in the middle. Germline CDR1 is LNHDA and CDR2 is SQIVND (reference sequence). The CDR3 loop spans 14 amino acids.